Here is one T cell receptor beta chain with its context. These data are taken from a study of glioma-infiltrating T cells after dendritic cell vaccination. Deletions cut 3 bases from V and 2 bases from J, with 11 bases between. From germline, CDR1 is MNHEY and CDR2 SMNVEV (reference sequence). The CDR3 consists of 15 residues. Produced via immunoSEQ multiplex PCR; TCRdb's table is partial and in-frame only. The sample lists about 73,000 clones, over 70% occurring once. This sequence joins TRBV27 and TRBJ1-5; D gene uncertain. This receptor was taken from a human donor with glioblastoma. Material: blood, obtained before dendritic cell vaccination. The CDR3 here is CASSFGGRRNQPQHF. The CDR3 nucleotides are TGTGCCAGCAGTTTCGGTGGGCGACGCAATCAGCCCCAGCATTTT.